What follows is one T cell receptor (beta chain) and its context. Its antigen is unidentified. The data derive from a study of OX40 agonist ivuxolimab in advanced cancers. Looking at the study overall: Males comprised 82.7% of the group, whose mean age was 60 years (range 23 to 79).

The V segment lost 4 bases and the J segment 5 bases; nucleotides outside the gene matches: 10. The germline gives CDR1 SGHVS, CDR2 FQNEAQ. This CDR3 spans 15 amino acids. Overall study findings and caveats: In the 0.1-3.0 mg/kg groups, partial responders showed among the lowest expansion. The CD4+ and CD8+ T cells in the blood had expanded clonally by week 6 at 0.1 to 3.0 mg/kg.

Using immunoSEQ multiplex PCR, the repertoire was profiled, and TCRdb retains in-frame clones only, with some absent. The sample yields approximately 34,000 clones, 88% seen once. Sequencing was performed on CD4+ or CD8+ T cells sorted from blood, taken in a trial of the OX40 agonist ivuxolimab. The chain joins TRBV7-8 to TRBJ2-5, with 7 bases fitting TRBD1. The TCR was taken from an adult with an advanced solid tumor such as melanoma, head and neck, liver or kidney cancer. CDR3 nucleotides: TGTGCCAGCAGCTACCCACAGGGGCTATTGGAGACCCAGTACTTC. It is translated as CASSYPQGLLETQYF.